This T cell receptor beta chain is from a study of neurological immune-mediated disorders (dated by TCRdb to about 2019). Broadly, across the study: Peripheral blood TCR-beta repertoires from HTLV-I-associated myelopathy (HAM/TSP) patients, multiple sclerosis patients and healthy controls were compared by UMI-based sequencing. Longitudinal samples, technical triplicates and paired sorted CD4+ and CD8+ T-cell subsets, alongside PBMC samples, were included among the approximately 100 TCR-beta libraries. Each longitudinal HAM/TSP and healthy donor was sampled at 3 time-points spaced at about 3-45 month intervals. Of the 68 subjects in the cohort, approximately 15 were HAM/TSP patients, approximately 35 were multiple sclerosis patients, and about 20 were healthy controls. Summary of the overall study and its limitations: TCR clonal expansion was highest in HAM/TSP patients and lowest in MS patients, with MS patients falling below even healthy controls. Across subjects, expanded clones never shared an identical CDR3 amino acid sequence, which suggests that the TCR-beta repertoires in every group were private.

As concerns this clonotype: The clone's antigen remains unknown. No much larger clone is present one base from it, and per-base qualities are unavailable.

cDNA synthesis used template-switch 5'RACE with a primer carrying a 10-nucleotide random unique molecular identifier tagging each TCR transcript. Every sequencing run covered 15-18 subjects and yielded more than 160 million TCR-beta sequences. The RNeasy kit was used to extract total RNA. The KAPA Real-time Library Amplification kit was used to amplify TCR-beta VDJ regions with primers for the TCR constant region and the 5'RACE anchor. A first PCR added sample indexes and Illumina adaptors, and a second PCR then raised library yield. The roughly 650 bp TCR product was size-selected on a 2% E-gel SizeSelection system after Ampure bead purification. Before pooling, library quality was checked on a Bioanalyzer, concentration was measured with Qubit, and libraries were quantified with the Kapa Library Quantification kit. An Illumina HiSeq 2500 was used to sequence the libraries paired-end at 2 x 150 bp. To increase sequence diversity, about 24-32% phiX was spiked into each library pool. Per the original workflow: The quality-filtered reads were processed with the UMI-based MiGEC pipeline, whose error correction step removed more than 85% of the raw TCR sequences. IMGT germline references were used for alignment of VDJ genes, and clonotypes were defined by a unique CDR3 amino acid sequence together with V-J genes. Clonal expansion, Shannon diversity and CDR3 relatedness (CalcPairwiseDistances, ClusterSamples) were evaluated with VDJtools, and phylogenetic trees were built with CLCbio workbench. A clone was classed as expanded if it had 8 or more unique UMIs, a cutoff based on coefficient-of-variation modelling across technical triplicates. TCRdb handled the public reads itself, with Q25 trimming in fastp and clone calling in MiXCR, and kept productive beta chains. Rows merge per CDR3 protein into single entries with the most common DNA and genes. In this record, the V and J calls reflect TCRdb's handling and not the investigators' own analysis. A total of fewer than 90,000 distinct CDR3 sequences appear in this sample, roughly 10% of them only once. 8.5% to 10% of the sample is held by the ten biggest clonotypes.

The CDR3, from cysteine to phenylalanine, totals 20 residues. Of the read, only the CDR3 DNA is kept; its 60 bases are in frame from base 1. At the junction V is shortened by 3 bases and J by 4 bases; bases outside the gene matches: 19. The germline V gene supplies CDR1 MGHRA and CDR2 YSYEKL. The label giving this sample's time point can be read as: longitudinal time-point 1 (baseline). The healthy controls were volunteers from a blood bank in Maryland, USA. For unsorted PBMC libraries, 2 million PBMCs were used after storage in RNAlater at -80 degrees C until RNA extraction. Peripheral blood underwent Ficoll-Hypaque density gradient centrifugation to isolate PBMCs, which were then cryopreserved in liquid nitrogen.

Sample: PBMCs. The sequence was collected from a man aged 25-45 years in good health. This chain is built from TRBV4-1 and TRBJ2-5, and TRBD1 aligns with 11 junction nucleotides. CDR3 reads: CASSHIPGQGVKGARETQYF. The DNA is as follows: TGCGCCAGCAGCCATATCCCGGGACAGGGGGTAAAAGGCGCCCGAGAGACCCAGTACTTC.